This entry lists 20 T cell receptor beta chains sequenced from one sample in a study of radiotherapy plus CTLA-4 blockade in lung cancer. Sequencing was performed with immunoSEQ multiplex PCR; in TCRdb, only in-frame clones are kept and a portion is missing. The sample contains approximately 47,000 clones, approximately 78% of which appear only once. The source material was peripheral blood, sampled from a patient treated with radiotherapy plus ipilimumab. These receptors all stem from a human donor with non-small cell lung cancer who had stable disease on radiotherapy plus ipilimumab.

The rearrangement uses TRBV6-5 and TRBJ1-2, with D unresolved. The CDR3 has 13 amino acids. Germline-derived CDR1 and CDR2 are MNHEY and SVGAGI. V was clipped by 0 bases and J by 10 bases, with 12 bases between them. The CDR3 DNA is TGTGCCAGCAGTTACTCGAATGGGGAGAACTACACCTTC. Residues: CASSYSNGENYTF.

The chain carries TRBV5-4 and TRBJ2-1; 10 bases agree with TRBD2. The CDR3 has 16 residues. Germline V gene data show CDR1 as SGHNT and CDR2 as YYREEE (reference sequence). The J segment lost 9 bases and the V segment lost 1 base, leaving 10 bases of the junction unmatched. CDR3 DNA: TGTGCCAGCAGCTTGTTTGGTCTAGCGGGAGACGGTGAGCAGTTCTTC. The encoded protein is CASSLFGLAGDGEQFF.

The CDR3 DNA reads TGTGCCAGCAGCCCGAGACCGGGACAGGGGATCTACGAGCAGTACTTC. Translating gives CASSPRPGQGIYEQYF. The chain couples TRBV11-1 to TRBJ2-7; TRBD1 matches 10 bases. This CDR3 has 16 amino acids. After removal of 5 bases from V and 3 bases from J, the junction contained 10 bases not matched to a gene. The germline V gene has CDR1 SGHAT and CDR2 FQDESV (reference sequence).

The chain combines TRBV5-1 with TRBJ2-5; 13 bases are shared with TRBD2. V was clipped by 7 bases and J by 5 bases; unmatched bases: 8. Germline lookup yields CDR1 SGHRS and CDR2 YFSETQ. The CDR3 contains 15 residues. DNA of the CDR3: TGCGCCAGCGAGACAGGACTAGCGGGAGTGGAGACCCAGTACTTC. As protein: CASETGLAGVETQYF.

This sequence joins TRBV28 and TRBJ1-1; D perhaps matches TRBD1 (5 bases). The V end lost 3 bases, the J end lost 5 bases, and 16 bases lay between the germline ends. The CDR3 runs to 15 residues. Per germline, CDR1 MDHEN and CDR2 SYDVKM. CDR3 protein: CASSFPQGFGTEAFF. Here the CDR3 DNA reads TGTGCCAGCAGTTTTCCCCAGGGATTCGGAACTGAAGCTTTCTTT. Together with reference TRBV28 and TRBJ1-1, the CDR3 gives the full variable domain: DVKVTQSSRYLVKRTGEKVFLECVQDMDHENMFWYRQDPGLGLRLIYFSYDVKMKEKGDIPEGYSVSREKKERFSLILESASTNQTSMYLCASSFPQGFGTEAFFGQGTRLTVV.

The CDR3 DNA reads TGTGCCTGGAGTGTAGAGGGGGCTTTGCTTGGTACGCAGTATTTT. This encodes CAWSVEGALLGTQYF. This chain uses TRBV30 with TRBJ2-3, with 7 bases lining up with TRBD1. This CDR3 has 15 amino acids. V shed 0 bases and J 8 bases; nucleotides not matched to a gene: 11. Per the germline V gene, CDR1 is GTSNPN and CDR2 is SVGIG (reference sequence).

The chain has TRBV5-6 and TRBJ2-7, with D unclear. Trimming removed 0 bases at V and 7 bases at J, with 11 bases between. From germline, CDR1 is SGHDT and CDR2 YYEEEE. This CDR3 is built from 13 residues. CDR3 loop: CASSLGGLLEQYF. DNA of the CDR3: TGTGCCAGCAGCTTGGGAGGTCTTCTAGAGCAGTACTTC.

CDR3 bases: TGTGCCAGCAGCTTAGGGCCAGAGGCGAATCAGCCCCAGCATTTT. Translation gives CASSLGPEANQPQHF. The rearrangement links TRBV7-8 to TRBJ1-5, with unresolved D. The CDR3 has 15 residues. In germline, CDR1 is SGHVS, CDR2 FQNEAQ. Trimming cost V 1 base and J 4 bases, with 11 bases left between them.

CDR3 bases: TGCAGCGTCGATGGGGGACAGGGATTAGGAGATACGCAGTATTTT. The encoded protein is CSVDGGQGLGDTQYF. The chain links TRBV29-1 to TRBJ2-3; 9 positions match TRBD1. CDR1 is SQVTM and CDR2 is ANQGSEA in the germline V gene. The CDR3 covers 15 residues. The ends lost 6 bases at V and 5 bases at J; junction bases unmatched: 12.

V gene TRBV19 combines with J gene TRBJ1-1; D gene ambiguous. Germline V gene data show CDR1 as LNHDA and CDR2 as SQIVND (reference sequence). There are 13 residues in the CDR3. V was pared by 5 bases and J by 1 base, with 8 bases between. The DNA of the CDR3 is TGTGCCAGTAGTGCACAGAAGAACACTGAAGCTTTCTTT. It is translated as CASSAQKNTEAFF.

This clone was seen only once. This rearrangement joins TRBV2 to TRBJ2-1; D is perhaps TRBD2 (5 bases). The V gene's germline CDR1 is SNHLY and CDR2 FYNNEI. Trimming shortened V by 4 bases and J by 1 base, and 11 bases separated the two germline ends. The CDR3 loop spans 15 amino acids. The CDR3 DNA reads TGTGCCAGCAGTGCAGGACTCTCGTCCTACAATGAGCAGTTCTTC. Translated: CASSAGLSSYNEQFF.

This chain joins TRBV11-2 and TRBJ2-3; 8 positions match TRBD1. Trimming took 11 bases from V and 4 from J; bases not matched to a gene: 17. Looked up from germline, CDR1 is SGHAT and CDR2 is FQNNGV. The CDR3 is 16 residues long. The CDR3 here is CASAERQGLTADTQYF. The DNA for the CDR3 is TGTGCCTCGGCCGAAAGACAGGGGCTAACGGCAGATACGCAGTATTTT.

For this clone: This sample includes further DNA sequences coding for the same CDR3. The rearrangement links TRBV4-3 to TRBJ1-1; 7 positions match TRBD1. After removal of 0 bases from V and 7 bases from J, the junction contained 5 bases not matched to a gene. CDR3 size: 14 residues. Germline assignment: CDR1 LGHNA and CDR2 YSLEER. As DNA, the CDR3 is TGCGCCAGCAGCCAAGATCTGGGACAGATTGAAGCTTTCTTT. It specifies CASSQDLGQIEAFF.

The V gene is TRBV4-1, the J gene TRBJ2-3; the match to TRBD2 covers 7 bases. Trimming at V came to 3 bases and at J to 2 bases, leaving 8 bases not matched to a gene. Looked up from germline, CDR1 is MGHRA and CDR2 is YSYEKL. The CDR3 is made up of 16 amino acids. CDR3 amino acids: CASSHTTGTTTDTQYF. CDR3 DNA: TGCGCCAGCAGCCACACGACCGGGACTACCACAGATACGCAGTATTTT.

The rearrangement joins TRBV4-1 to TRBJ2-7, with 8 bases matching TRBD2. The CDR3 runs 16 residues. Trimming removed 1 base from V and 3 bases from J; junction bases left unmatched: 8. The V gene's germline CDR1 is MGHRA and CDR2 YSYEKL. CDR3 sequence (DNA): TGCGCCAGCAGCCAAGTTAGGGCGGGAGGCAACTACGAGCAGTACTTC. Amino acid sequence: CASSQVRAGGNYEQYF.

The chain uses TRBV7-2 and TRBJ2-3, with a weak D call TRBD1 (6 bases). V was pared by 2 bases and J by 1 base, with 13 bases between. Germline V gene lookup returns CDR1 SGHTA and CDR2 FQGNSA. The CDR3 loop spans 16 amino acids. The CDR3 bases are TGTGCCAGCAGCTTACAAGTGGGGGCTGGCACAGATACGCAGTATTTT. Its translation: CASSLQVGAGTDTQYF.

The chain joins TRBV5-8 to TRBJ2-1, with a weak D call TRBD1 (5 bases). Per germline, CDR1 SGHTS and CDR2 YDEGEE. CDR3 size: 18 residues. Trimming left V 0 bases short and J 4 bases short, with 20 bases between. The CDR3 sequence: CASSLGIQGVTAYNEQFF. CDR3 sequence (DNA): TGTGCCAGCAGCTTGGGAATCCAGGGTGTGACAGCTTACAATGAGCAGTTCTTC.

The chain is built from TRBV2 and TRBJ1-5; D is ambiguous. CDR3 length: 14 residues. Per germline, CDR1 SNHLY and CDR2 FYNNEI. Deletions cut 3 bases from V and 10 bases from J, with 16 bases between. This CDR3 reads CASSEYSGIKPQHF. DNA of the CDR3: TGTGCCAGCAGTGAGTACAGCGGAATAAAACCCCAGCATTTT.

The chain uses TRBV7-8 and TRBJ2-1; 9 positions agree with TRBD2. The CDR3 is 19 residues long. V shed 0 bases and J 0 bases; nucleotides not matched to a gene: 9. CDR1 is SGHVS and CDR2 is FQNEAQ in the germline V gene. The CDR3 region is CASSLAGASGTGSYNEQFF. The CDR3 DNA follows: TGTGCCAGCAGCTTAGCTGGGGCTAGCGGGACTGGCTCCTACAATGAGCAGTTCTTC.

This chain joins TRBV18 and TRBJ1-1; 8 bases are shared with TRBD1. CDR3 length equals 13 residues. V was clipped by 5 bases and J by 5 bases; unmatched bases: 4. The V gene's germline CDR1 is KGHSH and CDR2 LQKENI. The CDR3 reads CASSSGGGTEAFF. CDR3 DNA: TGTGCCAGCTCATCAGGGGGCGGGACTGAAGCTTTCTTT.